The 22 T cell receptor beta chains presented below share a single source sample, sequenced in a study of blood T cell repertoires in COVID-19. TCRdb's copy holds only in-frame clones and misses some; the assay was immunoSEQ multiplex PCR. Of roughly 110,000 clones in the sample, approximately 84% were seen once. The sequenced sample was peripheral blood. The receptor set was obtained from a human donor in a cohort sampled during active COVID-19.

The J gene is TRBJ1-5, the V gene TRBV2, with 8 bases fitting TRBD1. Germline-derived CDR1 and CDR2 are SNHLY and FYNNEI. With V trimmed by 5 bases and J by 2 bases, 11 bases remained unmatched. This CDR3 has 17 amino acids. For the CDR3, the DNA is TGTGCCAGCAGTCCGGAACAGGGGGTAGTTGGCAATCAGCCCCAGCATTTT. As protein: CASSPEQGVVGNQPQHF.

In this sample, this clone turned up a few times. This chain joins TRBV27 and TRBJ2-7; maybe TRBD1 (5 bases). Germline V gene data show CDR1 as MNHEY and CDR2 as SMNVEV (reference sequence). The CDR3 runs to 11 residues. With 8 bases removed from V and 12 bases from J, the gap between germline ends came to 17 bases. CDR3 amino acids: CASGQGTMMYF. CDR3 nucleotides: TGTGCCAGCGGCCAGGGTACCATGATGTACTTC.

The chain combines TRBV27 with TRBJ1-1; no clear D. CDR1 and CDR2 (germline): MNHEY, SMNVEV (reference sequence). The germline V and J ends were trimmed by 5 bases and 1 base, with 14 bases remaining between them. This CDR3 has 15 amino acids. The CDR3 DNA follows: TGTGCCAGCAGTCGTCCACCCCCAGGGAACACTGAAGCTTTCTTT. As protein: CASSRPPPGNTEAFF.

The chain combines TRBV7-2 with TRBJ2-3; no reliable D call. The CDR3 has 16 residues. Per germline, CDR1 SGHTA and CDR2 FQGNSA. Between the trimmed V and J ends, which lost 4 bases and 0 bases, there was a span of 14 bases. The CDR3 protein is CASSSRFGGSTDTQYF. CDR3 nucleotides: TGTGCCAGCAGCTCCCGTTTTGGCGGAAGCACAGATACGCAGTATTTT.

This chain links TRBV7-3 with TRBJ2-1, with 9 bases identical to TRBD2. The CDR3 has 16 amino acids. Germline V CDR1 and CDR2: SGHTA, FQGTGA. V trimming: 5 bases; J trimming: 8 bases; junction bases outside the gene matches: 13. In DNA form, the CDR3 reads TGTGCCAGCAGCGCATTTAGCGGGAGACCTATTGATGAGCAGTTCTTC. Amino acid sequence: CASSAFSGRPIDEQFF.

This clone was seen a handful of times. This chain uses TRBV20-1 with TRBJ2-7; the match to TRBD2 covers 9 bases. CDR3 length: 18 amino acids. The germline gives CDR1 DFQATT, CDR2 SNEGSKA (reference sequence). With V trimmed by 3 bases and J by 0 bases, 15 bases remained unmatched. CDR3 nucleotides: TGCAGTGCTAGTTTCGCGGGAGGGGCTATATCGAGCTCCTACGAGCAGTACTTC. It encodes CSASFAGGAISSSYEQYF.

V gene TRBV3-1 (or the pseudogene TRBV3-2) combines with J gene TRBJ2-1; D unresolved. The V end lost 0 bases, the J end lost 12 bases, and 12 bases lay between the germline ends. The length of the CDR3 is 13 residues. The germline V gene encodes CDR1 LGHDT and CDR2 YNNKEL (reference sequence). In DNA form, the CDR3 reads TGTGCCAGCAGCCAAGAAGCTAGTAAGGTGCAGTTCTTC. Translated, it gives CASSQEASKVQFF.

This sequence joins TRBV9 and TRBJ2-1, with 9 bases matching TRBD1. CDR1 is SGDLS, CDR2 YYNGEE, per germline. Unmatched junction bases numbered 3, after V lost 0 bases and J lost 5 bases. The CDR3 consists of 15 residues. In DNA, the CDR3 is TGTGCCAGCAGCGTAGTGGGACAGGGTAACAATGAGCAGTTCTTC. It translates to CASSVVGQGNNEQFF.

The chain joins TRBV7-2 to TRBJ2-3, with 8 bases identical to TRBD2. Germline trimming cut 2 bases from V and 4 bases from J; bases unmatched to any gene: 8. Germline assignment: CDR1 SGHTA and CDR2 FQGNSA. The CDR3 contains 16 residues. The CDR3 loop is CASSLLPAGAADTQYF. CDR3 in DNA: TGTGCCAGCAGCTTATTGCCAGCGGGAGCAGCAGATACGCAGTATTTT.

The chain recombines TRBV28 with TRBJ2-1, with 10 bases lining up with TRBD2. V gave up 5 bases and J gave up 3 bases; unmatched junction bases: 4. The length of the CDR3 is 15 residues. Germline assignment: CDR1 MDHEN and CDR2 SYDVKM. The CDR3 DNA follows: TGTGCCAGCAGTAAAGGACTAGCGGACTACAATGAGCAGTTCTTC. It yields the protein CASSKGLADYNEQFF.

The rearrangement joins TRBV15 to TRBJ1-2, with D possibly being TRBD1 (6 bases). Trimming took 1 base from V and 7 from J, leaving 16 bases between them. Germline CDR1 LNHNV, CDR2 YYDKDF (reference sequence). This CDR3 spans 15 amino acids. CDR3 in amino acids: CATSRAPGAGVGYTF. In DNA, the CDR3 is TGTGCCACCAGCAGAGCCCCCGGGGCAGGGGTTGGCTACACCTTC.

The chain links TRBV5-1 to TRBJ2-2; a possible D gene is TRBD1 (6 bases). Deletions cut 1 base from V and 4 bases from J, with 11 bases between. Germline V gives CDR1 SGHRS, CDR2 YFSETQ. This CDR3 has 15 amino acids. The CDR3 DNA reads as TGCGCCAGCAGCTTGACAGGGTCGGGCACCGGGGAGCTGTTTTTT. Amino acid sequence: CASSLTGSGTGELFF.

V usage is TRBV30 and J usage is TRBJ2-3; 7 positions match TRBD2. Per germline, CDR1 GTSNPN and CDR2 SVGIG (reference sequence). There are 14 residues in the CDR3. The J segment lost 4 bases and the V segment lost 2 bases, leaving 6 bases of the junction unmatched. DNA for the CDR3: TGTGCCTGGAGTACCCCGGGAGGCCCAGATACGCAGTATTTT. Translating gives CAWSTPGGPDTQYF.

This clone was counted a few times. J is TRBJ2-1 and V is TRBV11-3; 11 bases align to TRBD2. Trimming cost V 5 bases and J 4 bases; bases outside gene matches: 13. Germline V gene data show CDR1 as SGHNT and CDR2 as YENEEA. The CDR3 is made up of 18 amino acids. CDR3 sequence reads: CASSLNGLAGGRYNEQFF. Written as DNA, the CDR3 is TGTGCCAGCAGCCTCAACGGCTTAGCGGGAGGGAGATACAATGAGCAGTTCTTC.

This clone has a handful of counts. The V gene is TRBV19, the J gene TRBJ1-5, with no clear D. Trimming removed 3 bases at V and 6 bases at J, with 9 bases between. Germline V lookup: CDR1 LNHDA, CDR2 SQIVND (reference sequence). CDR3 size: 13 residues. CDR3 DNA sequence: TGTGCCAGTAGTATTGTAACGAGTCAGCCCCAGCATTTT. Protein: CASSIVTSQPQHF.

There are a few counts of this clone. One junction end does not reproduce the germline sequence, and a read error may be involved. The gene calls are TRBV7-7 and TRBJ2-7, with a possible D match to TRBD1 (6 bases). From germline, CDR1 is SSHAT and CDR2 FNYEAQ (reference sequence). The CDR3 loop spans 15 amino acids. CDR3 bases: TGTGCTAGCAGCTTAGAGGCAGGGGCTGCCTACGAGCAGTACTTC. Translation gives CASSLEAGAAYEQYF.

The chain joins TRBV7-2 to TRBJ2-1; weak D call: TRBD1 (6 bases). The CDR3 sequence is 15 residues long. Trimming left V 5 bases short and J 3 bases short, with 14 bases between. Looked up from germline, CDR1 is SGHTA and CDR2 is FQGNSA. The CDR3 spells CASSPTGTNYNEQFF. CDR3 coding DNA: TGTGCCAGCAGCCCCACCGGGACAAACTACAATGAGCAGTTCTTC.

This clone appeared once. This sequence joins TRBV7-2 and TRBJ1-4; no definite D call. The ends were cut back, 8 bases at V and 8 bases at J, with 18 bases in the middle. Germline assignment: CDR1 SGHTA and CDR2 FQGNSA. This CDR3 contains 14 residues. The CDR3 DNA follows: TGTGCCAGCCAAAACGGTCGGGGTAGCGAAAAACTGTTTTTT. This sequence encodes CASQNGRGSEKLFF.

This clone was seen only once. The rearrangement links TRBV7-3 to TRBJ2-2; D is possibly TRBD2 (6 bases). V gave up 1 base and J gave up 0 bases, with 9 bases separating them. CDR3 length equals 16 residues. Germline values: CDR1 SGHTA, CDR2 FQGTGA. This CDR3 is CASSLSGGSNTGELFF. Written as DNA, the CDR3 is TGTGCCAGCAGCTTAAGTGGAGGGTCGAACACCGGGGAGCTGTTTTTT.

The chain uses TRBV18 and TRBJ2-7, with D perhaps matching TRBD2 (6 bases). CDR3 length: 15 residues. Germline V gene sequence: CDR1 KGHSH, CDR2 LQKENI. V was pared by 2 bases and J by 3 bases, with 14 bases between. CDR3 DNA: TGTGCCAGCTCACCAGGATTAGGGGAGGACTACGAGCAGTACGTC. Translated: CASSPGLGEDYEQYV.

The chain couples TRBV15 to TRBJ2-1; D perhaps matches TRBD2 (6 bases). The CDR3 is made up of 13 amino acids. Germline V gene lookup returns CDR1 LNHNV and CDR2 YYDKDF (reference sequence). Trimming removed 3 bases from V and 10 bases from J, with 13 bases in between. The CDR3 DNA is TGTGCCACCAGCAGTCGTTGGAGGGACGAGCAGTTCTTC. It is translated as CATSSRWRDEQFF.

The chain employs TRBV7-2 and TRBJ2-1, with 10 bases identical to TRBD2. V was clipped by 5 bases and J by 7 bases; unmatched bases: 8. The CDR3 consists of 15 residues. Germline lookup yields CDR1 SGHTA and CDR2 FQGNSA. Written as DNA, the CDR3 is TGTGCCAGCAGCCTTTCTAGCGGGAGTCATAATGAGCAGTTCTTC. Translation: CASSLSSGSHNEQFF.